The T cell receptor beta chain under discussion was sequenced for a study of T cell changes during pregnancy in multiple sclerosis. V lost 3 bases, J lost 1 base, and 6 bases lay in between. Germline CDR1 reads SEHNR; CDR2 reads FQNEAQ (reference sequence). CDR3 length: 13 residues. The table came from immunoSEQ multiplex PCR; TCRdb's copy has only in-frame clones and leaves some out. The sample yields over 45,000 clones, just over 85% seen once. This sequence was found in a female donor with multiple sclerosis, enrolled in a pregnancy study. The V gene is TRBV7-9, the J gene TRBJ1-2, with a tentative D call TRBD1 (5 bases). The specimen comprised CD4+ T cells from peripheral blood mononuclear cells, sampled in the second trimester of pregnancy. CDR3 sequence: CASSFRDNYGYTF. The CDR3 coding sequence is TGTGCCAGCAGCTTCAGGGATAACTATGGCTACACCTTC.